Included here is one T cell receptor (beta chain) sequence, with context. The V gene lost 8 bases and the J gene lost 2 bases, with 18 bases spanning the gap. Germline V gives CDR1 SGHTA, CDR2 FQGNSA. This CDR3 contains 15 residues. This specimen comes from a study of blood T cell repertoires in COVID-19. Study-wide context: The origin of the acute and convalescent COVID-19 samples was the United States, Italy and Spain. Sample material is recorded as cDNA or gDNA derived from T cells, B-cell-depleted T cells, or PBMCs.

Authors' data handling: From reference gene primer amplification, estimates of nucleated cell counts were derived. Generated by immunoSEQ multiplex PCR, the TCRdb table keeps only in-frame clones and is missing some. That table supplies the V and J calls and clone size; D and trimming were determined from the DNA. The sample gives some 110,000 clones, around 76% of which show up once; roughly a fifth is in the top ten. Input material: peripheral blood. The receptor was derived from a woman between 65 and 79 years old with acute or convalescent COVID-19. This chain connects TRBV7-2 to TRBJ1-1; tentatively, D is TRBD1 (6 bases). The CDR3, as DNA: TGTGCCAGCGGGCGGTCGGACAGACCCAACACTGAAGCTTTCTTT. Protein: CASGRSDRPNTEAFF.